Below are 14 T cell receptor beta chains sequenced from a single sample in a study of blood T cell repertoires in COVID-19. The table came from immunoSEQ multiplex PCR; TCRdb's copy has only in-frame clones and leaves some out. Of about 170,000 clones in the sample, around 90% were seen once. Material: peripheral blood. These receptors all come from a man in his forties or fifties who had recovered from COVID-19.

The sample holds a few counts of this clone. V usage is TRBV28 and J usage is TRBJ1-5; 9 bases are shared with TRBD1. V shed 5 bases, J shed 3 bases, and the junction held 11 bases outside the gene matches. The germline CDR1 and CDR2 sequences are MDHEN and SYDVKM. The CDR3 is 17 residues long. CDR3 DNA sequence: TGTGCCAGCAGTAGTTATGGGACAGGGTCGAACAATCAGCCCCAGCATTTT. As protein: CASSSYGTGSNNQPQHF.

This chain links TRBV28 with TRBJ1-5; D gene uncertain. This CDR3 has 13 residues. Germline V gene data show CDR1 as MDHEN and CDR2 as SYDVKM. The V end lost 9 bases, the J end lost 7 bases, and 16 bases lay between the germline ends. For the CDR3, the DNA is TGTGCCAGTACGGGAGGCACTTGGCAGCCCCAGCATTTT. Translation gives CASTGGTWQPQHF. The whole variable domain, remainder taken from reference TRBV28 and TRBJ1-5, is DVKVTQSSRYLVKRTGEKVFLECVQDMDHENMFWYRQDPGLGLRLIYFSYDVKMKEKGDIPEGYSVSREKKERFSLILESASTNQTSMYLCASTGGTWQPQHFGDGTRLSIL.

The rearrangement joins TRBV3-1 (or the pseudogene TRBV3-2) to TRBJ2-5; 12 nucleotides match TRBD1. The CDR3 spans 16 residues. V lost 5 bases, J lost 5 bases, and 9 bases stayed unmatched. Germline CDR1 and CDR2: LGHDT and YNNKEL (reference sequence). As DNA, the CDR3 is TGTGCCAGCAGCGCCGGGACAGGGGGCCGTCGGGAGACCCAGTACTTC. Residues: CASSAGTGGRRETQYF.

The gene calls are TRBV19 and TRBJ2-7, with 9 nucleotides matching TRBD1. This CDR3 has 14 amino acids. V lost 4 bases and J lost 5; bases outside the gene matches: 6. The V gene's germline CDR1 is LNHDA and CDR2 SQIVND (reference sequence). The CDR3 DNA is TGTGCCAGTAGTACCGGGACAGGGTCCCACGAGCAGTACTTC. Encoded protein: CASSTGTGSHEQYF. Variable domain in full (rest from reference TRBV19 and TRBJ2-7): DGGITQSPKYLFRKEGQNVTLSCEQNLNHDAMYWYRQDPGQGLRLIYYSQIVNDFQKGDIAEGYSVSREKKESFPLTVTSAQKNPTAFYLCASSTGTGSHEQYFGPGTRLTVT.

This chain links TRBV5-4 with TRBJ1-2; TRBD1 matches 12 bases. With V trimmed by 2 bases and J by 3 bases, 2 bases remained unmatched. Germline-derived CDR1 and CDR2 are SGHNT and YYREEE (reference sequence). This CDR3 comprises 15 residues. CDR3 sequence (DNA): TGTGCCAGCAGCTTCGGGACAGGGGGCGACTATGGCTACACCTTC. Its translation: CASSFGTGGDYGYTF.

The chain recombines TRBV6-5 with TRBJ2-7; TRBD2 aligns across 7 bases. Germline V gene sequence: CDR1 MNHEY, CDR2 SVGAGI. The CDR3 spans 14 residues. J gave up 3 bases and V 8 bases, and 10 bases lay outside the gene matches. Written as DNA, the CDR3 is TGTGCCAGCGGGAGGGCCGGACAAAACTACGAGCAGTACTTC. Protein product: CASGRAGQNYEQYF.

The chain joins TRBV5-1 to TRBJ2-1; TRBD2 matches 7 bases. From germline, CDR1 is SGHRS and CDR2 YFSETQ. Losses at the gene ends were 0 bases for V and 5 bases for J; bases not matched to a gene: 2. This CDR3 is 14 amino acids long. CDR3 in amino acids: CASSLVLADNEQFF. CDR3 DNA sequence: TGCGCCAGCAGCTTGGTGCTAGCGGACAATGAGCAGTTCTTC.

The chain employs TRBV19 and TRBJ2-1; D is perhaps TRBD2 (6 bases). The CDR3 runs 15 residues. Germline CDR1 reads LNHDA; CDR2 reads SQIVND (reference sequence). V was cut by 5 bases and J by 4 bases, with 15 bases left in between. The DNA for the CDR3 is TGTGCCAGTAGTTTGGACGGGGACTCGTACAATGAGCAGTTCTTC. Its protein product is CASSLDGDSYNEQFF.

The chain is built from TRBV30 and TRBJ1-1; D is unclear. There are 11 residues in the CDR3. From germline, CDR1 is GTSNPN and CDR2 SVGIG (reference sequence). CDR3 loop: CALNQETEAFF. DNA for the CDR3: TGTGCATTGAACCAAGAGACTGAAGCTTTCTTT. The whole variable domain, filled in from reference TRBV30 and TRBJ1-1, reads SQTIHQWPATLVQPVGSPLSLECTVEGTSNPNLYWYRQAAGRGLQLLFYSVGIGQISSEVPQNLSASRPQDRQFILSSKKLLLSDSGFYLCALNQETEAFFGQGTRLTVV.

V and J are TRBV11-2 and TRBJ2-3; 11 nucleotides agree with TRBD2. This CDR3 spans 15 amino acids. Germline-derived CDR1 and CDR2 are SGHAT and FQNNGV. J lost 2 bases, V lost 4 bases, and 2 bases had no gene match. The CDR3: CASSSGLADTDTQYF. CDR3 nucleotides: TGTGCCAGCAGCTCGGGACTAGCGGACACAGATACGCAGTATTTT.

About this clone itself: Other DNA sequences of this sample code for an identical CDR3. The chain couples TRBV7-2 to TRBJ1-4; D remains ambiguous. V was clipped by 1 base and J by 7 bases, with 7 bases between them. The CDR3 is 13 residues long. CDR1 SGHTA and CDR2 FQGNSA come from the germline V gene. DNA of the CDR3: TGTGCCAGCAGCTTAGGGTCCGGTGAAAAACTGTTTTTT. Translated: CASSLGSGEKLFF.

This chain joins TRBV13 and TRBJ2-3; D is possibly TRBD2 (5 bases). This CDR3 comprises 12 residues. CDR1 and CDR2 (germline): PRHDT, FYEKMQ (reference sequence). V lost 4 bases to trimming and J lost 9 bases, with 11 bases between them. CDR3 residues: CASSSPPGTQYF. The CDR3 coding sequence is TGTGCCAGCAGCTCACCCCCGGGGACGCAGTATTTT.

J is TRBJ1-3 and V is TRBV28; D call uncertain. Germline V gives CDR1 MDHEN, CDR2 SYDVKM. Trimming stripped 3 bases from V and 0 bases from J, with 3 bases between. The CDR3 is 13 residues long. CDR3 region: CASSFNSGNTIYF. The CDR3 DNA is TGTGCCAGCAGTTTTAACTCTGGAAACACCATATATTTT.

Details on this clone: Mismatch with germline at one junction end may stem from a read error. CDR3 residues: CASSEWRAGRNVGDF. The CDR3 DNA follows: TGTGCCAGCAGTGAATGGAGGGCAGGGAGGAACGTAGGGGACTTC. The chain employs TRBV6-1 and TRBJ2-7, with D tentatively TRBD2 (6 bases). The germline CDR1 and CDR2 sequences are MNHNS and SASEGT. This CDR3 contains 15 residues.